The sequence of this T cell receptor beta chain was determined in a study of circulating tumor DNA in untreated peripheral T-cell lymphoma. The study's findings and limits: Tumor-specific clonotypes were found in 60% to 85% of patients.

Before treatment, baseline tumor tissue was collected for sequencing. Only in-frame clones appear in the TCRdb table, and some are missing; sequencing was by immunoSEQ multiplex PCR. The data show 2,000 to 3,000 clones, more than 60% seen once. The CDR3 contains 15 residues. V shed 0 bases and J shed 0 bases, with 3 bases lying between them. In germline, CDR1 is MNHEY, CDR2 SMNVEV (reference sequence). Concerning this clone: Its target is not known.

Sequenced sample: tumor tissue. The rearrangement uses TRBV27 and TRBJ2-6; D not certain. The receptor was derived from a human donor with peripheral T-cell lymphoma. CDR3 in DNA: TGTGCCAGCAGTTTATCAAGCTCTGGGGCCAACGTCCTGACTTTC. Its protein is CASSLSSSGANVLTF.